Included here is one T cell receptor (beta chain) sequence, with context. The data were taken from a study of cytomegalovirus exposure and HLA in healthy donors. The CDR3 extends over 16 amino acids. Germline V gives CDR1 MDHEN, CDR2 SYDVKM. V lost 3 bases, J lost 6 bases, and 11 bases stayed unmatched. It was with 60 Vbeta and 13 Jbeta primers that the PCR ran. The repertoire was sequenced with immunoSEQ multiplex PCR; TCRdb's copy has only in-frame clones and lacks some. The sample lists 90,000 to 120,000 clones; 60% to 75% were seen once. The chain carries TRBV28 and TRBJ2-7; TRBD2 matches 10 bases. Sequencing was carried out using PBMCs. The sequence derives from a man aged 40-49 years in good health and CMV-seropositive. The CDR3 DNA is TGTGCCAGCAGTTTTTTGTTTCTAGCGGGAGCCTCCGAGCAGTACTTC. This translates into CASSFLFLAGASEQYF.